The TCR beta chain under discussion was sequenced for a study of shared clonotypes between healthy human individuals. The naive CD8 population came from CD45RO-negative cells selected for CCR7, without terminally differentiated effector memory CD45RA+ cells. Data came from immunoSEQ multiplex PCR; TCRdb stores just in-frame clones and leaves some out. Of over 2,000,000 clones detected, around 95% appear once; the ten largest clones hold more than 1.5%. This CDR3 has 16 residues. Germline V lookup: CDR1 SGDLS, CDR2 YYNGEE. Trimming pared 0 bases from V and 4 bases from J, leaving 14 bases between. The sequencing input was naive CD8+ T cells from PBMCs. This receptor was identified in a man in his late teens or twenties in good health. Some clones in this sample may be carry-over from other donors' samples. This sequence joins TRBV9 and TRBJ1-5; D remains ambiguous. The CDR3 DNA follows: TGTGCCAGCAGCGTAGGTGCGGTGCCGGGAAATCAGCCCCAGCATTTT. This translates into CASSVGAVPGNQPQHF.